This T cell receptor (beta chain) came from a study of T-cell memory formation after mild COVID-19 (dated by TCRdb to the early 2020s). Study-level background: Most TCR sequence clusters were specific to one of the two donors. Longitudinal TCRalpha and TCRbeta repertoire sequencing tracked T-cell clones expanding and contracting after mild COVID-19 in two donors. The cohort comprised two young, previously healthy adult volunteers, one female and one male. What the research found in general, with its limitations: Balanced CD4/CD8 phenotypes were observed for clones contracting from day 15 to 85, whereas a bias towards CD4+ was observed for a second wave of clones expanding from day 15 to 37. The study covered only a couple of mild cases, and larger cohorts including severe cases with pre-infection samples were considered necessary. Whether the second-wave clones peaking on day 37 were SARS-CoV-2 specific was not confirmed. Contracting CD4+ clones turned up mainly in the CM and EM memory subsets, whereas EMRA was where CD8+ clones were enriched. Some responding clones were found in pre-infection memory, which suggests that pre-existing cross-reactive memory T cells took part in the SARS-CoV-2 response.

Ficoll-Paque density gradient centrifugation was used to isolate PBMCs. The run used an Illumina NovaSeq 6000. TCRalpha and TCRbeta cDNA libraries were built by 5'RACE with constant-segment primers, adding sample barcodes and unique molecular identifiers. Trizol reagent was used to extract RNA from every sample. Libraries were amplified in two PCR steps, with a second sample barcode and Illumina TruSeq adapters added in the second step. Sequencing of the libraries was done on an Illumina NovaSeq, producing 2 x 150 bp paired-end reads. The original methods were these. The reads were demultiplexed and collapsed into UMI-guided consensus sequences using migec v1.2.7. With mixcr v2.1.11, UMI consensuses were aligned to TRA and TRB V and J templates and assembled into clonotypes. Clonotypes were classified as expanded or contracted when called significant by both edgeR and NoisET, with noise models trained on biological replicates. For edgeR calls, the thresholds were a false discovery rate-adjusted p below 0.01 and a log2 fold-change of 1. As an exploratory analysis of dynamics, max-normalized trajectories of the 1000 most abundant clonotypes were examined by PCA with hierarchical clustering. Separately sequenced CD4+ and CD8+ repertoires were used to assign the CD4 or CD8 phenotype of responding clones. Using fastp at Q25 and MiXCR, TCRdb reprocessed the public reads and kept productive beta chains. For every CDR3 protein sequence, its rows merge into one entry that carries the most common genes and DNA. Here the V and J calls rest on TCRdb's processing, not on the authors' analysis. The sample profile shows about 350,000 distinct CDR3 sequences; roughly 13% of them were found once. The ten top clones hold 22% of the sample.

Including the terminal cysteine and phenylalanine, the CDR3 comprises 15 residues. CDR3 DNA only is kept here, 45 bases in frame from base 1. Relative to germline, V is 6 bases shorter and J is 5 bases shorter, with 19 bases between their ends. CDR1 and CDR2, looked up from the germline V gene, are MDHEN and SYDVKM. This clonotype was counted only a few times. Its antigen target is currently unknown. Per-base quality was not reported, and no clone a single base away is much larger than it. The origin of this receptor is a man aged 18-30 years who had mild COVID-19 (a few samples of this study predate the infection). The sample titles of this study are shuffled in the database, so cell type and time point are left out; the donor was told from shared clones. The chain couples TRBV28 to TRBJ2-5; a weak D assignment points to TRBD1 (7 bases agree). Sequences were obtained from PBMCs or a T cell subset sorted from them (not recorded which). The DNA sequence follows: TGTGCCAGCAGCTCGGCCGGGGGCAGGGGGGAGACCCAGTACTTC. The resulting protein is CASSSAGGRGETQYF.